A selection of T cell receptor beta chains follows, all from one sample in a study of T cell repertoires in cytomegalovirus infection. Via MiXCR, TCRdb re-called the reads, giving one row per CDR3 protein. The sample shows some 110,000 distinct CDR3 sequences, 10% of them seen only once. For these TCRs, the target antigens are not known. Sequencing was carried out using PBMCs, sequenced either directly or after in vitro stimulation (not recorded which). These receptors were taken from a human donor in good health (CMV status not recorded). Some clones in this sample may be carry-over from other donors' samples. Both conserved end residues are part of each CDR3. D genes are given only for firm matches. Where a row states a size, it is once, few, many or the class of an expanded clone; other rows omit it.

CDR3nt: TGCAGTGCTCACAGTAGCCTAGCCTCCCGGGAGACCCAGTACTTC
CDR3aa: CSAHSSLASRETQYF
v_gene: TRBV20-1
j_gene: TRBJ2-5
abundance: few
d_gene: NA

CDR3nt: TGTGCCACCAGTGATGACCAGGCCTCCTACAATGAGCAGTTCTTC
CDR3aa: CATSDDQASYNEQFF
v_gene: TRBV24-1
j_gene: TRBJ2-1
abundance: many
d_gene: NA

CDR3nt: TGTGCCAGCAGCTTCGGGCGGGGATCGGGCTATGGCTACACCTTC
CDR3aa: CASSFGRGSGYGYTF
v_gene: TRBV7-6
j_gene: TRBJ1-2
abundance: NA
d_gene: NA

CDR3nt: TGTGCCAGCAGCTCCCCAGGTGTCGCTTTCTTT
CDR3aa: CASSSPGVAFF
v_gene: TRBV11-2
j_gene: TRBJ1-1
abundance: NA
d_gene: NA

CDR3nt: TGCGCCAGCAGTGAGGAGGGACAGGCCTACAATGAGCAGTTCTTC
CDR3aa: CASSEEGQAYNEQFF
v_gene: TRBV10-2
j_gene: TRBJ2-1
abundance: NA
d_gene: TRBD1

CDR3nt: TGCGCCAGCAGCCAGGGCATAGCGGGAGTAGGATACAATGAGCAGTTCTTC
CDR3aa: CASSQGIAGVGYNEQFF
v_gene: TRBV4-1
j_gene: TRBJ2-1
abundance: few
d_gene: TRBD2

CDR3nt: TGTGCCACCAGCACCCGTCCCTCCTACAATGAGCAGTTCTTC
CDR3aa: CATSTRPSYNEQFF
v_gene: TRBV15
j_gene: TRBJ2-1
abundance: few
d_gene: NA

CDR3nt: TGCGCCAGCAGCCAAGTCGGGGGCACTGAAGCTTTCTTT
CDR3aa: CASSQVGGTEAFF
v_gene: TRBV4-1
j_gene: TRBJ1-1
abundance: many
d_gene: NA

CDR3nt: TGTGCCAGTAGTATCGGTATGGATCAGCCCCAGCATTTT
CDR3aa: CASSIGMDQPQHF
v_gene: TRBV19
j_gene: TRBJ1-5
abundance: few
d_gene: NA

CDR3nt: TGTGCCAGCAGGACAGACAGGGGCAGATACGAGCAGTACTTC
CDR3aa: CASRTDRGRYEQYF
v_gene: TRBV5-4
j_gene: TRBJ2-7
abundance: few
d_gene: TRBD1

CDR3nt: TGTGCCAGCAGTTACTCGAATGGACGCGGGGGGAAAACTGAAGCTTTCTTT
CDR3aa: CASSYSNGRGGKTEAFF
v_gene: TRBV6-2/TRBV6-3
j_gene: TRBJ1-1
abundance: few
d_gene: NA

CDR3nt: TGTGCCAGCAGCCAAGACAGTCCCGAAGCTTTCTTT
CDR3aa: CASSQDSPEAFF
v_gene: TRBV7-2
j_gene: TRBJ1-1
abundance: many
d_gene: NA

CDR3nt: TGTGCTAGTGGCCCAGGGCCCAACTATGGCTACACCTTC
CDR3aa: CASGPGPNYGYTF
v_gene: TRBV12-5
j_gene: TRBJ1-2
abundance: few
d_gene: NA

CDR3nt: TGTGCCAGCAGCTTTTTCTTAATCAACAATGAGCAGTTCTTC
CDR3aa: CASSFFLINNEQFF
v_gene: TRBV7-6
j_gene: TRBJ2-1
abundance: NA
d_gene: NA

CDR3nt: TGTGCCTCAACCCTCCGGCTCCAAAGAGGAGCAGATACGCAGTATTTT
CDR3aa: CASTLRLQRGADTQYF
v_gene: TRBV6-2/TRBV6-3
j_gene: TRBJ2-3
abundance: many
d_gene: NA

CDR3nt: TGTGCCAGCAGCCTCCGGGAGCTCGGGAGTGGGCCCCAGCATTTT
CDR3aa: CASSLRELGSGPQHF
v_gene: TRBV2
j_gene: TRBJ1-5
abundance: many
d_gene: NA

CDR3nt: TGTGCCAGCAGCTCCGCTCTGGGAGGATACATTCAGTACTTC
CDR3aa: CASSSALGGYIQYF
v_gene: TRBV7-2
j_gene: TRBJ2-4
abundance: NA
d_gene: NA

CDR3nt: TGTGCCAGCAGCTTGTACGGAGGGAACACTGAAGCTTTCTTT
CDR3aa: CASSLYGGNTEAFF
v_gene: TRBV5-6
j_gene: TRBJ1-1
abundance: NA
d_gene: NA

CDR3nt: TGTGCCAGCAGCTCTCGTACTAGCGGGAAAGAAGAGACCCAGTACTTC
CDR3aa: CASSSRTSGKEETQYF
v_gene: TRBV7-8
j_gene: TRBJ2-5
abundance: many
d_gene: TRBD2

CDR3nt: TGTGCCAGCAGTTACTGGGGCGGGGGCACCGGGGAGCTGTTTTTT
CDR3aa: CASSYWGGGTGELFF
v_gene: TRBV6-5
j_gene: TRBJ2-2
abundance: many
d_gene: TRBD2

CDR3nt: TGTGCCAGCAGCTACACGGGAAATGAGCAGTTCTTC
CDR3aa: CASSYTGNEQFF
v_gene: TRBV7-2
j_gene: TRBJ2-1
abundance: few
d_gene: NA

CDR3nt: TGTGCCAGCAGCCTCTCGCCGGGACAGGGAGACACCATATATTTT
CDR3aa: CASSLSPGQGDTIYF
v_gene: TRBV7-2
j_gene: TRBJ1-3
abundance: many
d_gene: TRBD1

CDR3nt: TGTGCCAGCGGCCGGGACACAGATACGCAGTATTTT
CDR3aa: CASGRDTDTQYF
v_gene: TRBV7-9
j_gene: TRBJ2-3
abundance: many
d_gene: NA

CDR3nt: TGTGCCAGCAGTTTGGCAGGGTATTCACCCCTCCACTTT
CDR3aa: CASSLAGYSPLHF
v_gene: TRBV27
j_gene: TRBJ1-6
abundance: many
d_gene: NA

CDR3nt: TGTGCCAGCAGCTTAGTTTCGGGAGTATCCTACAATGAGCAGTTCTTC
CDR3aa: CASSLVSGVSYNEQFF
v_gene: TRBV7-8
j_gene: TRBJ2-1
abundance: NA
d_gene: NA

CDR3nt: TGTGCCAGCAGCACCGGCGTGGAGCAGTTCTTC
CDR3aa: CASSTGVEQFF
v_gene: TRBV7-2
j_gene: TRBJ2-1
abundance: many
d_gene: NA

CDR3nt: TGTGCCAGCAGACCCGGGACAGGACGAGATACTTATGGCTACACCTTC
CDR3aa: CASRPGTGRDTYGYTF
v_gene: TRBV7-8
j_gene: TRBJ1-2
abundance: few
d_gene: TRBD1

CDR3nt: TGTGCCAGCAGCCCAGGACAGGGGCCTAACTATGGCTACACCTTC
CDR3aa: CASSPGQGPNYGYTF
v_gene: TRBV5-4
j_gene: TRBJ1-2
abundance: NA
d_gene: TRBD1

CDR3nt: TGTGCCAGCAGGGACAGGCGGGTACAAGAGACCCAGTACTTC
CDR3aa: CASRDRRVQETQYF
v_gene: TRBV27
j_gene: TRBJ2-5
abundance: many
d_gene: TRBD1

CDR3nt: TGTGCCAGCAGCTTAGAAGACAGGGGCGGCGGAGATACGCAGTATTTT
CDR3aa: CASSLEDRGGGDTQYF
v_gene: TRBV11-3
j_gene: TRBJ2-3
abundance: NA
d_gene: TRBD1

CDR3nt: TGTGCCAGCAGCTTAGTTGCAGAGGCCAAAAACATTCAGTACTTC
CDR3aa: CASSLVAEAKNIQYF
v_gene: TRBV7-6
j_gene: TRBJ2-4
abundance: many
d_gene: NA

CDR3nt: TGTGCCAGCAGCCGTGAAGGGTCGGGTCCCCGGGGGTCCCAGCATTTT
CDR3aa: CASSREGSGPRGSQHF
v_gene: TRBV7-9
j_gene: TRBJ1-5
abundance: many
d_gene: NA

CDR3nt: TGTGCCAAGACTGCACAGGGGAATGAGCAGTTCTTC
CDR3aa: CAKTAQGNEQFF
v_gene: TRBV2
j_gene: TRBJ2-1
abundance: many
d_gene: TRBD1

CDR3nt: TGCGCCAGCAGTATGATCTCTGGAAACACCATATATTTT
CDR3aa: CASSMISGNTIYF
v_gene: TRBV4-1
j_gene: TRBJ1-3
abundance: few
d_gene: NA

CDR3nt: TGTGCCAGCGGGTATAGGAGCAGCTCCTACAATGAGCAGTTCTTC
CDR3aa: CASGYRSSSYNEQFF
v_gene: TRBV6-5
j_gene: TRBJ2-1
abundance: NA
d_gene: NA

CDR3nt: TGTGCCAGCAGTTTCGGGGACAGGGATAGCACTGAAGCTTTCTTT
CDR3aa: CASSFGDRDSTEAFF
v_gene: TRBV28
j_gene: TRBJ1-1
abundance: many
d_gene: TRBD1

CDR3nt: TGTGCCAGCAGTTTTGGGGGGACCACTGAAGCTTTCTTT
CDR3aa: CASSFGGTTEAFF
v_gene: TRBV12-3/TRBV12-4
j_gene: TRBJ1-1
abundance: many
d_gene: NA

CDR3nt: TGTGCCAGCAGCATTCTAAGGACCCTGGTTGACAGGTTCAATCAGCCCCAGCATTTT
CDR3aa: CASSILRTLVDRFNQPQHF
v_gene: TRBV28
j_gene: TRBJ1-5
abundance: many
d_gene: NA

CDR3nt: TGTGCCAGCAGTTACTCTGGGACTACACAAGAGACCCAGTACTTC
CDR3aa: CASSYSGTTQETQYF
v_gene: TRBV6-5
j_gene: TRBJ2-5
abundance: many
d_gene: TRBD2

CDR3nt: TGTGCCAGCAGCGTAGTAGGGAGTGGAAACACTGAAGCTTTCTTT
CDR3aa: CASSVVGSGNTEAFF
v_gene: TRBV9
j_gene: TRBJ1-1
abundance: many
d_gene: NA

CDR3nt: TGTGCCAGCAGGCCCGCGAGCAGGGTCACTGAAGCTTTCTTT
CDR3aa: CASRPASRVTEAFF
v_gene: TRBV6-2/TRBV6-3
j_gene: TRBJ1-1
abundance: few
d_gene: NA

CDR3nt: TGTGCCAGCAGTTCTCTGGGCGGGAAAGTCGCCGGGGAGCTGTTTTTT
CDR3aa: CASSSLGGKVAGELFF
v_gene: TRBV6-1
j_gene: TRBJ2-2
abundance: NA
d_gene: NA

CDR3nt: TGTGCCAGCAGCCAAAATGGGGCCCTGGGGGAGACCCAGTACTTC
CDR3aa: CASSQNGALGETQYF
v_gene: TRBV6-2/TRBV6-3
j_gene: TRBJ2-5
abundance: NA
d_gene: NA

CDR3nt: TGTGCCAGCTCACCACTCCCCTCAGCATCCTACAATGAGCAGTTCTTC
CDR3aa: CASSPLPSASYNEQFF
v_gene: TRBV18
j_gene: TRBJ2-1
abundance: NA
d_gene: NA

CDR3nt: TGTGCCACCAGCAGAGATCTATTTGGGGGGAGGCCAAACAATGAGCAGTTCTTC
CDR3aa: CATSRDLFGGRPNNEQFF
v_gene: TRBV15
j_gene: TRBJ2-1
abundance: few
d_gene: NA

CDR3nt: TGTGCCAGCAGACCAGTGTCGCAAGAGACCCAGTACTTC
CDR3aa: CASRPVSQETQYF
v_gene: TRBV13
j_gene: TRBJ2-5
abundance: NA
d_gene: NA

CDR3nt: TGTGCCAGCAGCCAGGGACCTGGGGTCACTGAAGCTTTCTTT
CDR3aa: CASSQGPGVTEAFF
v_gene: TRBV7-2
j_gene: TRBJ1-1
abundance: many
d_gene: NA

CDR3nt: TGTGCCAGCACCCGATTGGCAGGAAATTCACCCCTCCACTTT
CDR3aa: CASTRLAGNSPLHF
v_gene: TRBV6-5
j_gene: TRBJ1-6
abundance: NA
d_gene: NA

CDR3nt: TGTGCCAGCAGTTTAGAGGGGACGAGAAAACTGTTTTTT
CDR3aa: CASSLEGTRKLFF
v_gene: TRBV27
j_gene: TRBJ1-4
abundance: NA
d_gene: NA

CDR3nt: TGTGCCAGCAGCCCGAGGCGGGGCTCTCTTACTGAGCAGTTCTTC
CDR3aa: CASSPRRGSLTEQFF
v_gene: TRBV7-9
j_gene: TRBJ2-1
abundance: many
d_gene: NA

CDR3nt: TGTGCCAGCAGCGCGCGGGACAGGGAGGAGACCCAGTACTTC
CDR3aa: CASSARDREETQYF
v_gene: TRBV7-2
j_gene: TRBJ2-5
abundance: many
d_gene: TRBD1

CDR3nt: TGTGCCAGCAGCCCCCTCAGCGACCAAGAGACCCAGTACTTC
CDR3aa: CASSPLSDQETQYF
v_gene: TRBV7-2
j_gene: TRBJ2-5
abundance: many
d_gene: NA

CDR3nt: TGCAGTGCTAGAATCGGGACAAGCGATACAGAGACCCAGTACTTC
CDR3aa: CSARIGTSDTETQYF
v_gene: TRBV20-1
j_gene: TRBJ2-5
abundance: NA
d_gene: NA

CDR3nt: TGTGCCAGCAGCCCTCATTCGTTAAACACCATATATTTT
CDR3aa: CASSPHSLNTIYF
v_gene: TRBV11-3
j_gene: TRBJ1-3
abundance: many
d_gene: NA

CDR3nt: TGCGCCAGCAGCCAAGATCGGACAGTTTATCAGCCCCAGCATTTT
CDR3aa: CASSQDRTVYQPQHF
v_gene: TRBV4-1
j_gene: TRBJ1-5
abundance: many
d_gene: NA

CDR3nt: TGTGCCAGCAGTTATGGGACTCGAGAGACCCAGTACTTC
CDR3aa: CASSYGTRETQYF
v_gene: TRBV6-2/TRBV6-3
j_gene: TRBJ2-5
abundance: few
d_gene: NA

CDR3nt: TGTGCCAGCAGCCAAGATCCCGGGACAGGGGGCAATGAGCAGTTCTTC
CDR3aa: CASSQDPGTGGNEQFF
v_gene: TRBV4-2
j_gene: TRBJ2-1
abundance: many
d_gene: TRBD1

CDR3nt: TGTGCCAGTAGTATAGATCTTTCTAGCGGGTACTACAATGAGCAGTTCTTC
CDR3aa: CASSIDLSSGYYNEQFF
v_gene: TRBV19
j_gene: TRBJ2-1
abundance: few
d_gene: TRBD2

CDR3nt: TGTGCCAGCAGCCACGGACTAGCGGAGTACAATGAGCAGTTCTTC
CDR3aa: CASSHGLAEYNEQFF
v_gene: TRBV7-6
j_gene: TRBJ2-1
abundance: many
d_gene: TRBD2